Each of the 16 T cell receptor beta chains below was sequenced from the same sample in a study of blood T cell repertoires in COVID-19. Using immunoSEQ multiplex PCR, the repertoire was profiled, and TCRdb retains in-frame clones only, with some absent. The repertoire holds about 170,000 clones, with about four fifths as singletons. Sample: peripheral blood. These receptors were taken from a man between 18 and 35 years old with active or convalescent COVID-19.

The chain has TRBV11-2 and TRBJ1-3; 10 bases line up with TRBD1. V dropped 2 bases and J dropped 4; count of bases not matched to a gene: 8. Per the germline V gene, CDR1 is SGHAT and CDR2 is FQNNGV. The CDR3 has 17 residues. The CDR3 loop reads CASSLRRGQGRGNTIYF. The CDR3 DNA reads TGTGCCAGCAGCTTACGCAGGGGACAGGGGAGGGGAAACACCATATATTTT.

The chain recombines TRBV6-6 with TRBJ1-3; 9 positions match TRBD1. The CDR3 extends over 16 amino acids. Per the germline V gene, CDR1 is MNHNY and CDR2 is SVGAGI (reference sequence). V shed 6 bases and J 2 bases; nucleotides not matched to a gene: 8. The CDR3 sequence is CASSQGQGSPGNTIYF. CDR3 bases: TGTGCCAGCAGCCAAGGACAGGGGAGCCCTGGAAACACCATATATTTT.

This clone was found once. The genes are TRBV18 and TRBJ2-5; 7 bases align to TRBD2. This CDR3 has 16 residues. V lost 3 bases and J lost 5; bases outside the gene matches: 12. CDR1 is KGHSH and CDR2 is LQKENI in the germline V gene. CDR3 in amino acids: CASSPIWLAARETQYF. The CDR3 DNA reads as TGTGCCAGCTCACCTATCTGGCTAGCGGCCCGGGAGACCCAGTACTTC.

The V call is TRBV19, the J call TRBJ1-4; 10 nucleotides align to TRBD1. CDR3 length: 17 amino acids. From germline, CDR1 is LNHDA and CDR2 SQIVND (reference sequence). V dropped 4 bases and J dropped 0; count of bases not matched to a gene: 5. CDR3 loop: CASSTDRGIATNEKLFF. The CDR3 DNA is TGTGCCAGTAGTACGGACAGGGGGATTGCAACTAATGAAAAACTGTTTTTT.

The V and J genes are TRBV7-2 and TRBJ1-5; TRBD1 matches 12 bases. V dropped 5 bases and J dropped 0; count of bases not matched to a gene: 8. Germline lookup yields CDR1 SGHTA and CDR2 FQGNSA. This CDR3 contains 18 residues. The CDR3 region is CASSLGQGAIYSNQPQHF. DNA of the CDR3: TGTGCCAGCAGCCTGGGACAGGGGGCCATTTATAGCAATCAGCCCCAGCATTTT.

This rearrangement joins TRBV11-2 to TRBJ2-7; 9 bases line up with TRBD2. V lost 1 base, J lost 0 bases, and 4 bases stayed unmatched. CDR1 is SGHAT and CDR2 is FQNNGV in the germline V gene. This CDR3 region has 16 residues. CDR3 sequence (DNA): TGTGCCAGCAGCTTAGTTAGCGGGGGTCTCTCCTACGAGCAGTACTTC. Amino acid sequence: CASSLVSGGLSYEQYF. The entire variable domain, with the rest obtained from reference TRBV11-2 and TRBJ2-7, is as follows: EAGVAQSPRYKIIEKRQSVAFWCNPISGHATLYWYQQILGQGPKLLIQFQNNGVVDDSQLPKDRFSAERLKGVDSTLKIQPAKLEDSAVYLCASSLVSGGLSYEQYFGPGTRLTVT.

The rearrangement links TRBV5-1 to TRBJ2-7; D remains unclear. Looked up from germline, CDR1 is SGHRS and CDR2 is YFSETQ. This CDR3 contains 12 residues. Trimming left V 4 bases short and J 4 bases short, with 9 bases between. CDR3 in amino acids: CASSQTEYEQYF. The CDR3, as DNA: TGCGCCAGCAGCCAGACGGAGTACGAGCAGTACTTC.

This chain's CDR3 is CAWRTNGRPLFF. CDR3 bases: TGTGCCTGGAGGACTAACGGGAGGCCGTTGTTCTTC. The chain employs TRBV30 and TRBJ2-1; TRBD2 agrees at 7 bases. The V gene's germline CDR1 is GTSNPN and CDR2 SVGIG (reference sequence). This CDR3 has 12 amino acids. V shed 3 bases, J shed 15 bases, and the junction held 11 bases outside the gene matches.

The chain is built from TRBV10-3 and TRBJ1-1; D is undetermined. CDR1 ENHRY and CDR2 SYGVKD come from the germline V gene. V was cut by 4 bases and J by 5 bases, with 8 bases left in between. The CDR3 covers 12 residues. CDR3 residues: CAISGHGTEAFF. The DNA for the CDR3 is TGTGCCATCAGTGGACACGGAACTGAAGCTTTCTTT.

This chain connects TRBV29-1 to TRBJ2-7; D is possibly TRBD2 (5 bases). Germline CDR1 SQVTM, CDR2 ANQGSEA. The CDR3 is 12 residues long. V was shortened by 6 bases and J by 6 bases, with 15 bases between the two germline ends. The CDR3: CSVRAMHGEQYF. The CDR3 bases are TGCAGCGTGCGGGCTATGCATGGCGAGCAGTACTTC.

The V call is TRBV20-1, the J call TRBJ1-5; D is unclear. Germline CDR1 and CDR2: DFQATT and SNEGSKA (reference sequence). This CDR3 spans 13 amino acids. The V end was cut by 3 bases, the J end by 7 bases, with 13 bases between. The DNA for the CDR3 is TGCAGTGCTAGTGTGCGGTTCGGGCAGCCCCAGCATTTT. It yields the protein CSASVRFGQPQHF.

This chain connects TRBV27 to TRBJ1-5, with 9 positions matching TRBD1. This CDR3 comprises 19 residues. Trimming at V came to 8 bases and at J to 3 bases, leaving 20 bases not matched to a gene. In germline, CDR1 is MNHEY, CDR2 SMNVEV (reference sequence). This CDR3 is CASVRPGQGPFFDNQPQHF. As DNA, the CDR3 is TGTGCCAGCGTCAGACCGGGACAGGGACCTTTCTTTGACAATCAGCCCCAGCATTTT.

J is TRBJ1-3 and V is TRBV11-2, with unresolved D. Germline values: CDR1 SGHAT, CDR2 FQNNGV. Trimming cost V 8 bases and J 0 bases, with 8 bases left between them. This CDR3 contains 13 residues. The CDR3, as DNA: TGTGCCAGCGCGGCCACCTCTGGAAACACCATATATTTT. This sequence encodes CASAATSGNTIYF.

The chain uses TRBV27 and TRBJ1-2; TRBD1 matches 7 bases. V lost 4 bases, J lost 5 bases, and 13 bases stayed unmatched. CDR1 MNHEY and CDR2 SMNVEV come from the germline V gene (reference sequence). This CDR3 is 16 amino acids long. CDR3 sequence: CASSSGTAPYYYGYTF. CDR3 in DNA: TGTGCCAGCAGTTCGGGGACAGCCCCGTACTATTATGGCTACACCTTC.

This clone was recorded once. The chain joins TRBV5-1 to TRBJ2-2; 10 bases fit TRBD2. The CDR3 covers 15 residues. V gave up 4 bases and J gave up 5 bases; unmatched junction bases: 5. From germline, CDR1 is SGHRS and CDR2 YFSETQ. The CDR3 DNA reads TGCGCCAGCAGCACCCGGACTAGCGGTACCGGGGAGCTGTTTTTT. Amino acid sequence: CASSTRTSGTGELFF.

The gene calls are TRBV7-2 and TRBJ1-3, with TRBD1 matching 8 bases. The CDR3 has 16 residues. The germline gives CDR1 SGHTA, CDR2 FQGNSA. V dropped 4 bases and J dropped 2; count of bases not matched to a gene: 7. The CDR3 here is CASSSAGGLTGNTIYF. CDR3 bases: TGTGCCAGCAGCTCAGCAGGGGGCTTAACTGGAAACACCATATATTTT. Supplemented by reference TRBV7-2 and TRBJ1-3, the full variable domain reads GAGVSQSPSNKVTEKGKDVELRCDPISGHTALYWYRQSLGQGLEFLIYFQGNSAPDKSGLPSDRFSAERTGGSVSTLTIQRTQQEDSAVYLCASSSAGGLTGNTIYFGEGSWLTVV.